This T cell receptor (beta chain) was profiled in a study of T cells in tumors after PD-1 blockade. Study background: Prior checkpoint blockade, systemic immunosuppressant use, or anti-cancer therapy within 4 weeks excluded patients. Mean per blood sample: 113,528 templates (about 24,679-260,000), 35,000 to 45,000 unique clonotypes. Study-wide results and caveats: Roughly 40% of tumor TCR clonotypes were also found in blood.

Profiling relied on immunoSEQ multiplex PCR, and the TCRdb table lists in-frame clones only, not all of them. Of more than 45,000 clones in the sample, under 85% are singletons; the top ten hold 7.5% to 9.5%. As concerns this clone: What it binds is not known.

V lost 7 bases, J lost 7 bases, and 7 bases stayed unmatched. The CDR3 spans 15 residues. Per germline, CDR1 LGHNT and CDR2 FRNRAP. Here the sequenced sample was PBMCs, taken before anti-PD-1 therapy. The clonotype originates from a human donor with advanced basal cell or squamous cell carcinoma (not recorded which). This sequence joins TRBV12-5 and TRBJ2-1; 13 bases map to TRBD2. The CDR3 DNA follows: TGTGCTAGTGCTGAACCGGGACTAGCGGGGAATGAGCAGTTCTTC. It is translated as CASAEPGLAGNEQFF.